At least ten counts were recorded for the clone carrying this T cell receptor (beta chain). Its specificity is unknown. The sample originates from a study of identical twins. Study-wide points: Partly confounded zero-insertion analyses could result from invariant MAIT and iNKT cells. There were fewer insertions in abundant cord blood beta clonotypes, but memory repertoires showed no such pattern.

J was trimmed by 4 bases and V by 5 bases; bases with no gene match: 3. Germline CDR1 and CDR2: MNHEY and SMNVEV (reference sequence). This CDR3 comprises 15 residues. Using its own MiXCR run on the 5' RACE reads, TCRdb lists one record per CDR3 protein. Among under 450,000 distinct CDR3 sequences listed, about 18% were seen once. Sequences were obtained from naive T cells sorted from blood. The rearrangement uses TRBV27 and TRBJ2-7; 15 bases line up with TRBD2. The TCR was taken from a man aged 45-65 years in good health. The DNA of the CDR3 is TGTGCCAGCAGTCCAGGGACTAGCGGGAGGTACGAGCAGTACTTC. Its translation: CASSPGTSGRYEQYF.